The entry below gives a single TCR beta chain sequence along with its context. What it recognizes is unknown. It was with 60 Vbeta and 13 Jbeta primers that the PCR ran. The method was immunoSEQ multiplex PCR; TCRdb's version includes in-frame clones alone and lacks a portion of them. The table lists about 150,000 clones, 79% of them singletons. The CDR3 sequence is 13 residues long. Deletions cut 8 bases from V and 8 bases from J, with 15 bases between. From germline, CDR1 is LGHNA and CDR2 YSLEER. This sample is part of a study of cytomegalovirus exposure and HLA in healthy donors. General study findings and limits: Later on, an analysis showed TCR association rates differing by HLA locus, with DRB1 the most and HLA-C the fewest.

The sample taken for sequencing was PBMCs. The clonotype originates from a man under 40 in good health and CMV-seropositive. The V call is TRBV4-3, the J call TRBJ1-4; D unresolved. For the CDR3, the DNA is TGCGCCAGCGGCTTTCGGGGTTTAGAAAAACTGTTTTTT. Translated, it gives CASGFRGLEKLFF.